The present entry profiles one T cell receptor beta chain with its context. These data come from a study of blood T cell repertoires in COVID-19. Study-level information: The samples span acute and convalescent COVID-19 from the United States, Italy and Spain. In each case, the material was cDNA or gDNA derived from T cells, B-cell-depleted T cells, or PBMCs.

Original handling: From reference gene primer amplification, estimates of nucleated cell counts were derived. Libraries were prepared by immunoSEQ multiplex PCR; TCRdb keeps only in-frame clonotypes and omits some of them. V and J calls and clone size come straight from that table; D and trimming were deduced from the DNA. The sample includes 55,000 to 90,000 clones, 85% to 90% of them seen just once. Sequenced input: peripheral blood. This TCR derives from a man in his 70s with active COVID-19.

The CDR3, as DNA: TGTGCCAGCAGTTACCTTTACGAGCAGTACTTC. Protein sequence: CASSYLYEQYF. This chain joins TRBV6-2 or TRBV6-3 and TRBJ2-7; no clear D gene. From germline, CDR1 is MNHEY and CDR2 SVGEGT. This CDR3 spans 11 amino acids. Trimming shortened V by 2 bases and J by 4 bases, and 3 bases separated the two germline ends.